This TCR beta chain was captured in a study of blood T cell repertoires in COVID-19. The V end was cut by 1 base, the J end by 0 bases, with 13 bases between. Germline V lookup: CDR1 SGHRS, CDR2 YFSETQ. CDR3 size: 16 residues. The assay was immunoSEQ multiplex PCR, and TCRdb's table has in-frame clones only and misses some. This sample yields about 300,000 clones, of which around nine tenths are seen a single time; over 2% belongs to the top ten. This sequence was found in a woman aged 18-35 years who had recovered from COVID-19. The V and J genes are TRBV5-1 and TRBJ1-2; D is perhaps TRBD1 (5 bases). The sample comprised PBMCs or T cells enriched from blood (not recorded which). The DNA for the CDR3 is TGCGCCAGCAGCTTGACCCGGACATCAGCTAACTATGGCTACACCTTC. This gives the protein CASSLTRTSANYGYTF.